The 20 T cell receptor beta chains listed next were all sequenced from one sample in a study of cytomegalovirus exposure and HLA in healthy donors. The primer mix had 60 Vbeta and 13 Jbeta primers. Sequencing used immunoSEQ multiplex PCR; TCRdb keeps in-frame clones, though not all of them. The sample has 100,000 to 150,000 clones; under 85% are singletons. The sample comprised PBMCs. Receptors were obtained from a male donor in good health and CMV-seropositive.

The sample holds a few counts of this clone. The chain is built from TRBV29-1 and TRBJ2-5, with 8 bases matching TRBD1. Germline V gives CDR1 SQVTM, CDR2 ANQGSEA. V was clipped by 8 bases and J by 5 bases; unmatched bases: 10. CDR3 length equals 13 residues. The CDR3, as DNA: TGCAGCAGTCAGGGGGCGATTTGGGAGACCCAGTACTTC. It specifies CSSQGAIWETQYF.

V usage is TRBV4-1 and J usage is TRBJ2-2; 14 bases align to TRBD2. CDR1 is MGHRA and CDR2 is YSYEKL in the germline V gene. V trimming: 1 base; J trimming: 8 bases; junction bases outside the gene matches: 9. The CDR3 is 18 amino acids. CDR3: CASSQALGLAGVDGELFF. Here the CDR3 DNA reads TGCGCCAGCAGCCAAGCCTTGGGACTAGCGGGAGTAGATGGGGAGCTGTTTTTT.

As for this clone: The junction differs from germline at one of its ends, possibly a read error. The V and J genes are TRBV7-9 and TRBJ1-2, with TRBD1 matching over 8 bases. The CDR3 contains 16 residues. Germline assignment: CDR1 SEHNR and CDR2 FQNEAQ (reference sequence). The CDR3 DNA sequence: TGTTCCAGCAGCCCCGGGACAGGCTTAGCTAACTATGGCTACACCTTC. Its translation is CSSSPGTGLANYGYTF.

V and J are TRBV28 and TRBJ1-3; D is possibly TRBD1 (6 bases). Germline lookup yields CDR1 MDHEN and CDR2 SYDVKM. V was pared by 1 base and J by 10 bases, with 14 bases between. The CDR3 extends over 14 amino acids. CDR3 nucleotides: TGTGCCAGCAGTTTATTTGCAGGGGATTTGACCATATATTTT. Amino acids: CASSLFAGDLTIYF.

The rearrangement links TRBV6-1 to TRBJ1-2, with D unclear. CDR1 is MNHNS and CDR2 is SASEGT in the germline V gene. This CDR3 region has 16 residues. V lost 4 bases, J lost 1 base, and 16 bases lay in between. This CDR3 is CASSAGGVPHNYGYTF. DNA of the CDR3: TGTGCCAGCAGTGCCGGCGGGGTTCCACATAACTATGGCTACACCTTC.

V usage is TRBV21-1 and J usage is TRBJ2-3; TRBD2, as called in the table, went unchecked against the DNA. TRBV21-1 is a pseudogene segment. The CDR3 length is 17 residues. CDR3 amino acids: CASSSRRTSVSTDTQYF. Here the CDR3 DNA reads TGTGCCAGCAGCTCCCGGCGGACTAGCGTAAGCACAGATACGCAGTATTTT.

The chain combines TRBV7-8 with TRBJ1-2; D is unresolved. The CDR3 has 15 residues. The germline V gene has CDR1 SGHVS and CDR2 FQNEAQ. V lost 1 base and J lost 6, with 15 bases in between. CDR3 in amino acids: CASSLDWAQSHGYTF. CDR3 DNA: TGTGCCAGCAGCTTAGATTGGGCCCAGTCCCATGGCTACACCTTC.

The V and J genes are TRBV7-8 and TRBJ2-7, with D perhaps matching TRBD1 (6 bases). In germline, CDR1 is SGHVS, CDR2 FQNEAQ. The V end was cut by 5 bases, the J end by 0 bases, with 11 bases between. This CDR3 has 14 residues. The CDR3 region is CASSPRQVSYEQYF. CDR3 in DNA: TGTGCCAGCAGCCCCCGACAGGTCTCCTACGAGCAGTACTTC.

The chain has TRBV6-6 and TRBJ1-2; D possibly corresponds to TRBD1 (5 bases). Germline V gene data show CDR1 as MNHNY and CDR2 as SVGAGI (reference sequence). The CDR3 extends over 14 amino acids. The V and J ends lost 2 bases and 5 bases respectively, with 12 bases between them. In DNA form, the CDR3 reads TGTGCCAGCAGTTACGGTGGTCAGGGTTATGGCTACACCTTC. Translation gives CASSYGGQGYGYTF.

The chain employs TRBV2 and TRBJ2-7, with D perhaps TRBD1 (5 bases). CDR3 length equals 13 residues. V lost 6 bases and J lost 3, with 12 bases in between. Germline V lookup: CDR1 SNHLY, CDR2 FYNNEI. The CDR3 coding sequence is TGTGCCAGCAGGTATGGCAGGGACTACGAGCAGTACTTC. Protein product: CASRYGRDYEQYF.

The V call is TRBV19, the J call TRBJ2-1; a weak D match, TRBD1 (5 bases). The length of the CDR3 is 16 residues. Per the germline V gene, CDR1 is LNHDA and CDR2 is SQIVND (reference sequence). The V end lost 2 bases, the J end lost 6 bases, and 17 bases lay between the germline ends. Here the CDR3 DNA reads TGTGCCAGTAGTATAAGGGGAAACGGTCCGGGCAATGAGCAGTTCTTC. It encodes CASSIRGNGPGNEQFF.

This chain links TRBV27 with TRBJ2-3, with 12 nucleotides matching TRBD2. V was pared by 8 bases and J by 3 bases, with 3 bases of the junction left unmatched. The CDR3 loop spans 14 amino acids. The germline CDR1 and CDR2 sequences are MNHEY and SMNVEV (reference sequence). CDR3 protein: CASQTSGGTDTQYF. The CDR3 nucleotides read TGTGCCAGCCAAACTAGCGGGGGGACAGATACGCAGTATTTT.

CDR3 sequence: CASSLGGPNTEAFF. The CDR3 nucleotides are TGCGCCAGCAGCTTAGGGGGCCCGAACACTGAAGCTTTCTTT. The chain carries TRBV5-1 and TRBJ1-1; TRBD1 agrees at 7 bases. V was clipped by 2 bases and J by 1 base; unmatched bases: 2. Germline CDR1 SGHRS, CDR2 YFSETQ. The CDR3 is made up of 14 amino acids.

The chain recombines TRBV7-8 with TRBJ1-2; perhaps TRBD1 as D (6 bases). Germline values: CDR1 SGHVS, CDR2 FQNEAQ. The CDR3 consists of 15 residues. V lost 0 bases and J lost 1, with 9 bases in between. CDR3 nucleotide sequence: TGTGCCAGCAGCTTAGCAGGGGGTATTAACTATGGCTACACCTTC. The encoded protein is CASSLAGGINYGYTF.

Concerning this clone: One end of the junction varies from germline; a read error may be responsible. The chain has TRBV10-2 and TRBJ2-4, with 8 positions matching TRBD1. This CDR3 region has 16 residues. Germline lookup yields CDR1 WSHSY and CDR2 SAAADI. The CDR3 protein is CASSGQGALTKNSQYF. CDR3 nucleotides: TGCGCCAGCAGCGGACAGGGAGCCCTGACCAAAAACAGTCAGTACTTC.

This clone was counted only a few times. This chain joins TRBV2 and TRBJ2-5; tentatively, D is TRBD2 (5 bases). The CDR3 has 15 amino acids. Between the trimmed V and J ends, which lost 4 bases and 4 bases, there was a span of 16 bases. CDR1 and CDR2 from the germline V gene are SNHLY and FYNNEI. CDR3 DNA sequence: TGTGCCAGCAGTGCGGGCCTCCGGGCGGGAGAGACCCAGTACTTC. This gives the protein CASSAGLRAGETQYF.

The chain carries TRBV29-1 and TRBJ2-1; 12 nucleotides agree with TRBD2. Per germline, CDR1 SQVTM and CDR2 ANQGSEA. The V segment lost 7 bases and the J segment 0 bases; nucleotides outside the gene matches: 16. This CDR3 has 19 residues. CDR3 protein: CSATLTTSGRTFSYNEQFF. Written as DNA, the CDR3 is TGCAGCGCAACCCTCACTACTAGCGGGAGGACATTCTCCTACAATGAGCAGTTCTTC.

The rearrangement joins TRBV5-1 to TRBJ2-1; a weak D match, TRBD2 (6 bases). Germline V lookup: CDR1 SGHRS, CDR2 YFSETQ. The CDR3 is 14 amino acids. Trimming removed 2 bases from V and 7 bases from J, with 13 bases in between. In DNA, the CDR3 is TGCGCCAGCAGCTTAGAAACTAGCTCAAATGAGCAGTTCTTC. Its translation is CASSLETSSNEQFF.

This clone has more than one count but fewer than ten. CDR3 loop: CASSFAGEWSEQYF. The CDR3 nucleotides read TGTGCCAGCAGTTTCGCGGGGGAATGGAGCGAGCAGTACTTC. The chain is built from TRBV28 and TRBJ2-7, with 7 bases that match TRBD2. Germline V gene lookup returns CDR1 MDHEN and CDR2 SYDVKM. The V gene end was trimmed by 3 bases and the J gene end by 6 bases; junction bases not matched to a gene: 8. CDR3 length: 14 residues.

The rearrangement links TRBV7-8 to TRBJ1-5, with D possibly TRBD1 on 6 matching bases. Germline V gives CDR1 SGHVS, CDR2 FQNEAQ. CDR3 length: 17 amino acids. Deletions cut 5 bases from V and 9 bases from J, with 26 bases between. As DNA, the CDR3 is TGTGCCAGCAGCGAAGTTGGTCGGGGGGCCACAGGTGGGCCCCAGCATTTT. Amino acid sequence: CASSEVGRGATGGPQHF. Full variable domain (remainder filled in from reference TRBV7-8 and TRBJ1-5): GAGVSQSPRYKVAKRGQDVALRCDPISGHVSLFWYQQALGQGPEFLTYFQNEAQLDKSGLPSDRFFAERPEGSVSTLKIQRTQQEDSAVYLCASSEVGRGATGGPQHFGDGTRLSIL.